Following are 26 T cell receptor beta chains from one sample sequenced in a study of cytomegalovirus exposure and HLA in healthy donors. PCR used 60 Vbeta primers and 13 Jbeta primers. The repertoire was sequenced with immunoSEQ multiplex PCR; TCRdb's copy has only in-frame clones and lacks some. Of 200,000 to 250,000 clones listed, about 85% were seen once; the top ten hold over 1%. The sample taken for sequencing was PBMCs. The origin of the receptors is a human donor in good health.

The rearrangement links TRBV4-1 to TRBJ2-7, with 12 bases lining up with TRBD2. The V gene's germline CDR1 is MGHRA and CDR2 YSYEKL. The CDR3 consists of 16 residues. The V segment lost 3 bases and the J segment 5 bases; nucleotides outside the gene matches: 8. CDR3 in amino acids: CASSQASGRAVNEQYF. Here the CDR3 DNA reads TGCGCCAGCAGCCAGGCTAGCGGGAGGGCCGTCAACGAGCAGTACTTC.

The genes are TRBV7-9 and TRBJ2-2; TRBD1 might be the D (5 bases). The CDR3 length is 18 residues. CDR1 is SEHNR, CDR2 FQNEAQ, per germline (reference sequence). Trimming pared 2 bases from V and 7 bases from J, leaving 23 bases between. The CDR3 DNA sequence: TGTGCCAGCAGCTTATTTTCGATGAGCAGGGTAATGGACGGGGAGCTGTTTTTT. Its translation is CASSLFSMSRVMDGELFF. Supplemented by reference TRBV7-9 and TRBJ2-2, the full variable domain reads DTGVSQNPRHKITKRGQNVTFRCDPISEHNRLYWYRQTLGQGPEFLTYFQNEAQLEKSRLLSDRFSAERPKGSFSTLEIQRTEQGDSAMYLCASSLFSMSRVMDGELFFGEGSRLTVL.

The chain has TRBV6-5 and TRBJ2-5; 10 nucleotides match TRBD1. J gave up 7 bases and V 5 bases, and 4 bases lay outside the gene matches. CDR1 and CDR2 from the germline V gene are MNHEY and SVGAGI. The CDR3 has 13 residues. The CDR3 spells CASSGGQGWTQYF. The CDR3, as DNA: TGTGCCAGCAGTGGGGGACAGGGGTGGACCCAGTACTTC.

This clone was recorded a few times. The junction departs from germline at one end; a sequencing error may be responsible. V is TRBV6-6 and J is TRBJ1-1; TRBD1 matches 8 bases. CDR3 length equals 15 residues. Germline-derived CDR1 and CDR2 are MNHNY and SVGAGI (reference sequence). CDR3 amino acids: CTSSYDQGARIEAFF. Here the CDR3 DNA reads TGTACCAGCAGTTATGACCAGGGGGCGAGGATTGAAGCTTTCTTT.

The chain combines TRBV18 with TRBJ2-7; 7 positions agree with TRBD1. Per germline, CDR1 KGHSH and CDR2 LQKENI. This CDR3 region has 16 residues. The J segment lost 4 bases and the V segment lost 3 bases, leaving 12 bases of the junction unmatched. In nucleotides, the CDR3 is TGTGCCAGCTCACCGGAATTGGGACAGTACAAGTACGAGCAGTACTTC. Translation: CASSPELGQYKYEQYF.

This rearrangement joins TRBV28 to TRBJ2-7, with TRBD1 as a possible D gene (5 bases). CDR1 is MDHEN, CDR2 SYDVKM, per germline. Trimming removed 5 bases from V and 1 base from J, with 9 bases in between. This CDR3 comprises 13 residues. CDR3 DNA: TGTGCCAGCAGTCCGACAGTGTCCTACGAGCAGTACTTC. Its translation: CASSPTVSYEQYF.

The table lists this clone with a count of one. The CDR3 spells CASSTTGIAHEQYF. Written as DNA, the CDR3 is TGTGCCAGTAGTACGACAGGGATCGCCCACGAGCAGTACTTC. V usage is TRBV19 and J usage is TRBJ2-7, with 7 bases lining up with TRBD1. This CDR3 has 14 residues. Trimming took 4 bases from V and 5 from J; bases not matched to a gene: 8. Germline loops: CDR1 LNHDA, CDR2 SQIVND (reference sequence).

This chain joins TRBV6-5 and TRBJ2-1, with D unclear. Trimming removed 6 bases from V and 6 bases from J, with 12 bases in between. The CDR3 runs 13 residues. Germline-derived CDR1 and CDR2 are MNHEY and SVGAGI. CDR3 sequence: CASSSPGFNEQFF. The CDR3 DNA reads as TGTGCCAGCAGCTCGCCCGGGTTCAATGAGCAGTTCTTC.

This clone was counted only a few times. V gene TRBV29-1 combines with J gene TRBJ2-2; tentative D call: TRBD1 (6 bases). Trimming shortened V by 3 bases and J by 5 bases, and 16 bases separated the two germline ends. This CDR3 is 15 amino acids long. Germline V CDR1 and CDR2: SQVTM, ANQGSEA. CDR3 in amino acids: CSVDPTGLGTGELFF. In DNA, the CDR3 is TGCAGCGTTGACCCGACAGGCTTAGGGACCGGGGAGCTGTTTTTT.

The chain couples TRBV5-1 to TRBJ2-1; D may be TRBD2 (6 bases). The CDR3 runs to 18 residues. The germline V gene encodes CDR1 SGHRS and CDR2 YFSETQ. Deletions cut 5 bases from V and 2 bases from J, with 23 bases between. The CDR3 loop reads CASSLQYVGGLAYNEQFF. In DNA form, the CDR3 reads TGCGCCAGCAGTCTACAGTACGTTGGGGGACTCGCCTACAATGAGCAGTTCTTC.

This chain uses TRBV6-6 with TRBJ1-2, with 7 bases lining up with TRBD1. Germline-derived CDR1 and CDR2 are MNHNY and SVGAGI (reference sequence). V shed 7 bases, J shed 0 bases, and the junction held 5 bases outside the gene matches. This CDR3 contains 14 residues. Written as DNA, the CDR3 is TGTGCCAGCAATATACAGGGGTCTAACTATGGCTACACCTTC. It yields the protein CASNIQGSNYGYTF.

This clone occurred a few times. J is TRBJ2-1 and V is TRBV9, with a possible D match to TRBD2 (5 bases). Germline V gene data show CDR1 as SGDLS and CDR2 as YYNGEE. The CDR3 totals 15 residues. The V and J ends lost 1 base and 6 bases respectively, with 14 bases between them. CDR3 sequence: CASSVLAATGNEQFF. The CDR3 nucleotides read TGTGCCAGCAGCGTACTAGCAGCAACTGGCAATGAGCAGTTCTTC.

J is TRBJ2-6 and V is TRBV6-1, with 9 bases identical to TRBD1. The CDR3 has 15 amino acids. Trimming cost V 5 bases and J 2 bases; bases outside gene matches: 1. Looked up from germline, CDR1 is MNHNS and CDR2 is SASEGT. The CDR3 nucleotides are TGTGCCAGCAGTAGACAGGGGGCTGGGGCCAACGTCCTGACTTTC. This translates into CASSRQGAGANVLTF.

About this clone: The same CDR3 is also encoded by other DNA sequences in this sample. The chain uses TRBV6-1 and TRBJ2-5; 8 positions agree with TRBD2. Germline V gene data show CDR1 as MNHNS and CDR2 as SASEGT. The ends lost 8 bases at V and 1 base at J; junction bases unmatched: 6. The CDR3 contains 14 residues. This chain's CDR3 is CASVPGGSQETQYF. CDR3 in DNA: TGTGCCAGCGTTCCGGGAGGGAGCCAAGAGACCCAGTACTTC.

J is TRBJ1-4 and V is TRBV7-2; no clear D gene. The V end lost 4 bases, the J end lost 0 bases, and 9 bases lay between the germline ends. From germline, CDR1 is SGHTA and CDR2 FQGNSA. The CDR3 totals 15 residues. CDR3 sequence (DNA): TGTGCCAGCAGCTCCGGTACCACAACTAATGAAAAACTGTTTTTT. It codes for CASSSGTTTNEKLFF. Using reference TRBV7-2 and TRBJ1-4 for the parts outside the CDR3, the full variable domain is GAGVSQSPSNKVTEKGKDVELRCDPISGHTALYWYRQSLGQGLEFLIYFQGNSAPDKSGLPSDRFSAERTGGSVSTLTIQRTQQEDSAVYLCASSSGTTTNEKLFFGSGTQLSVL.

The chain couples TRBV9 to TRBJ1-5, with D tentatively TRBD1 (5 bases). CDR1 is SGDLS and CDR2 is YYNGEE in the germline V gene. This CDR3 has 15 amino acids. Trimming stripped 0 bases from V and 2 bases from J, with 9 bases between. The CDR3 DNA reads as TGTGCCAGCAGCGTAGGGGGGGTTGGCAATCAGCCCCAGCATTTT. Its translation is CASSVGGVGNQPQHF.

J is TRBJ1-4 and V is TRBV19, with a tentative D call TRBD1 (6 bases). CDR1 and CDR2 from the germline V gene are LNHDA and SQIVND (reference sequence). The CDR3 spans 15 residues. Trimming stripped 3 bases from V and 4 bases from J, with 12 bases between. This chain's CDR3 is CASSMGQGSNEKLFF. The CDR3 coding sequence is TGTGCCAGTAGTATGGGGCAGGGGAGTAATGAAAAACTGTTTTTT.

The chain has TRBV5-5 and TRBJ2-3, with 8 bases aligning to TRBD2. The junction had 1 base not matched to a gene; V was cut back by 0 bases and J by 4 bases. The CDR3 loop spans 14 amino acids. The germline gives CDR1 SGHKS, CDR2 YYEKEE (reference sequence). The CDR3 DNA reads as TGTGCCAGCAGCTTGGACGGGAGGGCAGATACGCAGTATTTT. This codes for CASSLDGRADTQYF.

The CDR3 DNA reads TGTGCCAGCAGTATAGCGGGAGTTGATGAGCAGTTCTTC. Amino acid sequence: CASSIAGVDEQFF. This rearrangement joins TRBV11-3 to TRBJ2-1; 9 bases agree with TRBD2. V lost 6 bases, J lost 8 bases, and 5 bases stayed unmatched. The CDR3 spans 13 residues. The germline gives CDR1 SGHNT, CDR2 YENEEA.

In DNA form, the CDR3 reads TGTGCCTGCTGGGGGGCCTACAATGAGCAGTTCTTC. Protein: CACWGAYNEQFF. This chain joins TRBV30 and TRBJ2-1, with a tentative D call TRBD2 (6 bases). CDR3 length equals 12 residues. Trimming left V 6 bases short and J 2 bases short, with 8 bases between. The germline V gene has CDR1 GTSNPN and CDR2 SVGIG (reference sequence).

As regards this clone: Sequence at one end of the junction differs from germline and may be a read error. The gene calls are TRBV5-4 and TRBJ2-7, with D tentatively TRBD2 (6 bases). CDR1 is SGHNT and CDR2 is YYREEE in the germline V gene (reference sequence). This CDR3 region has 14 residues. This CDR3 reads CASSLAGEAYGQYF. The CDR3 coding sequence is TGTGCCAGCAGCTTGGCGGGAGAGGCCTACGGGCAGTACTTC.

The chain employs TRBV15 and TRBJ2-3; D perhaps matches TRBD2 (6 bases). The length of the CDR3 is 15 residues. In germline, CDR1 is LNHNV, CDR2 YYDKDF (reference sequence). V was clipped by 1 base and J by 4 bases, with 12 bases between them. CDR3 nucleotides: TGTGCCACCAGCAGAGGTGGGAGGAGGCCAGATACGCAGTATTTT. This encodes CATSRGGRRPDTQYF.

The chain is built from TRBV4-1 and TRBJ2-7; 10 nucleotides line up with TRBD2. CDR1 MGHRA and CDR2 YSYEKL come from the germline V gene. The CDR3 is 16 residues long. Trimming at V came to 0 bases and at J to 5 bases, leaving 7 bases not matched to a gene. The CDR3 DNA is TGCGCCAGCAGCCAAGAGAAGCCTAGCGGGAGACACGAGCAGTACTTC. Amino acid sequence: CASSQEKPSGRHEQYF.

The CDR3 reads CASSSDRVGIYEQYF. CDR3 in DNA: TGTGCCAGCAGTTCGGACAGGGTGGGAATCTACGAGCAGTACTTC. J is TRBJ2-7 and V is TRBV27, with 8 bases that match TRBD1. The V gene's germline CDR1 is MNHEY and CDR2 SMNVEV (reference sequence). The CDR3 has 15 amino acids. V was clipped by 4 bases and J by 3 bases; unmatched bases: 8.

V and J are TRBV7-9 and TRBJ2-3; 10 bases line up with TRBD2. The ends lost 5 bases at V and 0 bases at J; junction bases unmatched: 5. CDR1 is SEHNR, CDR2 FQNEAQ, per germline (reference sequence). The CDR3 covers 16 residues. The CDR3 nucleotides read TGTGCCAGCAGCCCAAAGACTAGCGGGAGCACAGATACGCAGTATTTT. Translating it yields CASSPKTSGSTDTQYF.

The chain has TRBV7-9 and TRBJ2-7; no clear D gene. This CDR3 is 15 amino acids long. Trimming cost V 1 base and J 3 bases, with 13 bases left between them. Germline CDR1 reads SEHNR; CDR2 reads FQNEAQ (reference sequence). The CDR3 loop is CASSLDLPGYYEQYF. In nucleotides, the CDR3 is TGTGCCAGCAGCTTAGATCTCCCAGGATACTACGAGCAGTACTTC. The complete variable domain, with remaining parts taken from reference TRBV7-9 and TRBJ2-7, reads DTGVSQNPRHKITKRGQNVTFRCDPISEHNRLYWYRQTLGQGPEFLTYFQNEAQLEKSRLLSDRFSAERPKGSFSTLEIQRTEQGDSAMYLCASSLDLPGYYEQYFGPGTRLTVT.